These 13 T cell receptor beta chains were all obtained from the same sample, sequenced in a study of cytomegalovirus exposure and HLA in healthy donors. PCR employed 60 Vbeta and 13 Jbeta primers. Libraries were prepared by immunoSEQ multiplex PCR; TCRdb keeps only in-frame clonotypes and omits some of them. This sample has tens of thousands of clones, with about 74% found just once. Sequenced input: PBMCs. These receptors all stem from a woman aged 25 to 39 in good health and CMV-seropositive.

The V gene is TRBV7-9, the J gene TRBJ1-1, with D possibly matching TRBD1 (5 bases). V was clipped by 1 base and J by 5 bases, with 11 bases between them. The CDR3 runs to 14 residues. Germline CDR1 SEHNR, CDR2 FQNEAQ (reference sequence). The CDR3 DNA sequence: TGTGCCAGCAGCTTAGTAGAGGGGAGGACTGAAGCTTTCTTT. Its translation is CASSLVEGRTEAFF.

The rearrangement uses TRBV4-1 and TRBJ2-1, with D possibly TRBD2 on 6 matching bases. This CDR3 is built from 17 residues. The V and J ends lost 3 bases and 0 bases respectively, with 15 bases between them. Germline V gives CDR1 MGHRA, CDR2 YSYEKL. In DNA, the CDR3 is TGCGCCAGCAGCCAGACCCCCGGAGGGAGCTCCTACAATGAGCAGTTCTTC. Its translation is CASSQTPGGSSYNEQFF.

This clone turned up a few times. The gene calls are TRBV9 and TRBJ2-5; D is possibly TRBD2 (6 bases). Trimming pared 3 bases from V and 4 bases from J, leaving 22 bases between. Germline V lookup: CDR1 SGDLS, CDR2 YYNGEE. CDR3 length: 17 residues. CDR3 region: CASSATPGVRWGETQYF. The CDR3 nucleotides read TGTGCCAGCAGCGCCACCCCGGGAGTACGGTGGGGAGAGACCCAGTACTTC.

J is TRBJ2-5 and V is TRBV28; TRBD2 matches at 10 bases. V was pared by 8 bases and J by 2 bases, with 5 bases of the junction left unmatched. CDR3 size: 14 residues. Germline V gene sequence: CDR1 MDHEN, CDR2 SYDVKM. DNA for the CDR3: TGTGCCAGCCGACTAGCGGGCGCGCAAGAGACCCAGTACTTC. Translation gives CASRLAGAQETQYF.

The genes are TRBV4-3 and TRBJ2-2; 13 nucleotides agree with TRBD2. V dropped 4 bases and J dropped 7; count of bases not matched to a gene: 6. Germline V gene data show CDR1 as LGHNA and CDR2 as YSLEER. The CDR3 length is 16 residues. DNA of the CDR3: TGCGCCAGCAGCCTAAGGACTAGCGGGAGCTTCGGGGAGCTGTTTTTT. This translates into CASSLRTSGSFGELFF.

The genes are TRBV15 and TRBJ2-3; D is unclear. The CDR3 has 12 amino acids. Trimming left V 0 bases short and J 8 bases short, with 6 bases between. CDR1 and CDR2 from the germline V gene are LNHNV and YYDKDF (reference sequence). This CDR3 is CATSRERLTQYF. The DNA of the CDR3 is TGTGCCACCAGCAGAGAGCGTCTTACGCAGTATTTT.

A remark on this clone: An end of the junction differs from the germline gene, which may be a read error. The chain couples TRBV19 to TRBJ2-1, with D maybe TRBD1 (5 bases). This CDR3 comprises 13 residues. Germline V gene sequence: CDR1 LNHDA, CDR2 SQIVND (reference sequence). The CDR3 is CASSMAGYSEQFF. The DNA of the CDR3 is TGTGCCAGTAGTATGGCAGGGTACAGTGAGCAGTTCTTC.

The chain employs TRBV5-1 and TRBJ2-3, with 10 bases that match TRBD1. Looked up from germline, CDR1 is SGHRS and CDR2 is YFSETQ. There are 15 residues in the CDR3. Germline trimming cut 0 bases from V and 8 bases from J; bases unmatched to any gene: 6. The DNA for the CDR3 is TGCGCCAGCAGCTTGGGGGGACAGGGGCTCGGTACGCAGTATTTT. Encoded protein: CASSLGGQGLGTQYF. Full variable domain (rest looked up from reference TRBV5-1 and TRBJ2-3): KAGVTQTPRYLIKTRGQQVTLSCSPISGHRSVSWYQQTPGQGLQFLFEYFSETQRNKGNFPGRFSGRQFSNSRSEMNVSTLELGDSALYLCASSLGGQGLGTQYFGPGTRLTVL.

This clone was found a few times. This chain connects TRBV30 to TRBJ2-2, with D tentatively TRBD2 (5 bases). Deletions cut 0 bases from V and 9 bases from J, with 8 bases between. CDR1 and CDR2 (germline): GTSNPN, SVGIG (reference sequence). The CDR3 length is 12 residues. The CDR3 region is CAWSVDGRELFF. The CDR3 region has the DNA TGTGCCTGGAGTGTTGACGGGAGGGAGCTGTTTTTT. Complete variable domain (other parts from reference TRBV30 and TRBJ2-2): SQTIHQWPATLVQPVGSPLSLECTVEGTSNPNLYWYRQAAGRGLQLLFYSVGIGQISSEVPQNLSASRPQDRQFILSSKKLLLSDSGFYLCAWSVDGRELFFGEGSRLTVL.

This clone came up a few times. This chain connects TRBV7-8 to TRBJ2-1; no reliable D call. The CDR3 spans 15 residues. Germline values: CDR1 SGHVS, CDR2 FQNEAQ. V lost 0 bases and J 2 bases, leaving 8 bases between the germline ends. The CDR3 bases are TGTGCCAGCAGCTTAGCTAGTCTGCCCTACAATGAGCAGTTCTTC. Its protein product is CASSLASLPYNEQFF.

The J gene is TRBJ1-1, the V gene TRBV27, with D possibly TRBD1 on 5 matching bases. V was shortened by 3 bases and J by 3 bases, with 8 bases between the two germline ends. This CDR3 comprises 13 residues. The germline V gene has CDR1 MNHEY and CDR2 SMNVEV (reference sequence). Here the CDR3 reads CASSFGGYTEAFF. CDR3 sequence (DNA): TGTGCCAGCAGTTTCGGGGGTTACACTGAAGCTTTCTTT.

This clone was observed once. The V and J genes are TRBV7-9 and TRBJ2-1; TRBD1 agrees at 9 bases. In germline, CDR1 is SEHNR, CDR2 FQNEAQ (reference sequence). The V segment lost 6 bases and the J segment 5 bases; nucleotides outside the gene matches: 2. The CDR3 runs to 13 residues. Here the CDR3 DNA reads TGTGCCAGCAGACAGGGGGCAGACAATGAGCAGTTCTTC. Its protein product is CASRQGADNEQFF. Filled out from reference TRBV7-9 and TRBJ2-1, the complete variable domain reads DTGVSQNPRHKITKRGQNVTFRCDPISEHNRLYWYRQTLGQGPEFLTYFQNEAQLEKSRLLSDRFSAERPKGSFSTLEIQRTEQGDSAMYLCASRQGADNEQFFGPGTRLTVL.

V is TRBV4-3 and J is TRBJ2-7, with 8 positions matching TRBD2. The germline V gene encodes CDR1 LGHNA and CDR2 YSLEER. V shed 0 bases, J shed 4 bases, and the junction held 5 bases outside the gene matches. The CDR3 runs to 15 residues. CDR3 residues: CASSQDTSGEYEQYF. The CDR3, as DNA: TGCGCCAGCAGCCAAGATACTAGCGGAGAATACGAGCAGTACTTC.